This T cell receptor (beta chain) was found in a study of blood T cell repertoires in COVID-19. Original processing methods: For nucleated cells, counts were estimated from reference gene primer amplification. TCRdb's table, derived via immunoSEQ multiplex PCR, lists solely in-frame clones and lacks some. V and J calls and clone size are given by that table; D and trimming were obtained from the DNA. Of more than 200,000 clones listed, about four fifths were seen once; the top ten hold roughly 9.4%. The CDR3 length is 14 residues. V was pared by 5 bases and J by 4 bases, with 12 bases between. CDR1 and CDR2 from the germline V gene are SNHLY and FYNNEI.

This TCR came from a man aged 40-55 years with active or convalescent COVID-19. The V call is TRBV2, the J call TRBJ1-5; tentatively, D is TRBD1 (5 bases). Sequencing was carried out using peripheral blood. CDR3 sequence (DNA): TGTGCCAGCAGTATAGAACCAGGGAATCAGCCCCAGCATTTT. Translated: CASSIEPGNQPQHF.